The clone carrying this TCR beta chain was counted a few times. Its cognate antigen is unknown. The data stem from a study of T cells after yellow fever vaccination. About the research overall: Preparation of the low-cell-number fractions used SMART-Seq v4 Ultra Low Input. Study-wide results and limits: When the response was secondary, it was weaker but reached its peak faster, day 5 versus 15. Post-booster repertoires contained most primary-vaccination clones again (about 95% CD4, around 88% CD8).

Production of TCR cDNA was by 5'RACE template switching, which also added a universal primer site and UMIs. One entry per CDR3 protein, called by TCRdb with MiXCR from the 5' RACE reads. The table shows approximately 300,000 distinct CDR3 sequences, with approximately 9% occurring only once. The CDR3 runs to 14 residues. V lost 5 bases and J lost 4; bases outside the gene matches: 2. Germline V gene lookup returns CDR1 SEHNR and CDR2 FQNEAQ (reference sequence). The rearrangement joins TRBV7-9 to TRBJ1-4; TRBD1 aligns across 9 bases. The sequencing used PBMCs, collected on the day of the first yellow fever vaccination. The receptor's source is a man between 18 and 29 years old who received the YFV17D yellow fever vaccine. CDR3 DNA: TGTGCCAGCAGCGAGACAGGGGGTAATGAAAAACTGTTTTTT. It yields the protein CASSETGGNEKLFF.